The 14 T cell receptor beta chains presented below share a single source sample, sequenced in a study of T cell responses to AZD1222 COVID-19 vaccine. Produced via immunoSEQ multiplex PCR; TCRdb's table is partial and in-frame only. In the table there are 57,000 or so clones, 81% of which are singletons. The specimen comprised peripheral blood, sampled 28 days after the second AZD1222 dose. The receptor set was obtained from an adult who received the AZD1222 COVID-19 vaccine.

The chain carries TRBV7-2 and TRBJ2-3; 7 nucleotides line up with TRBD1. The CDR3 has 14 residues. From germline, CDR1 is SGHTA and CDR2 FQGNSA. After removal of 5 bases from V and 1 base from J, the junction contained 3 bases not matched to a gene. The CDR3 DNA sequence: TGTGCCAGCAGCCGGGACAGAGGCACAGATACGCAGTATTTT. Translated, it gives CASSRDRGTDTQYF.

This clone was observed once. This rearrangement joins TRBV24-1 to TRBJ2-1, with TRBD2 as a possible D gene (7 bases). CDR1 is KGHDR, CDR2 SFDVKD, per germline. This CDR3 is built from 14 residues. Deletions cut 0 bases from V and 12 bases from J, with 14 bases between. The CDR3 is CATSDLLGGRGQFF. CDR3 coding DNA: TGTGCCACCAGTGATTTGCTCGGGGGGCGTGGGCAGTTCTTC.

In its sample, this clone was seen a few times. The chain couples TRBV7-8 to TRBJ2-3; 10 bases align to TRBD2. Germline assignment: CDR1 SGHVS and CDR2 FQNEAQ. V lost 4 bases, J lost 0 bases, and 4 bases stayed unmatched. This CDR3 region has 16 residues. The DNA of the CDR3 is TGTGCCAGCAGCTCCCGGACTAGCGGAAGCACAGATACGCAGTATTTT. It translates to CASSSRTSGSTDTQYF. Together with reference TRBV7-8 and TRBJ2-3, the CDR3 gives the full variable domain: GAGVSQSPRYKVAKRGQDVALRCDPISGHVSLFWYQQALGQGPEFLTYFQNEAQLDKSGLPSDRFFAERPEGSVSTLKIQRTQQEDSAVYLCASSSRTSGSTDTQYFGPGTRLTVL.

The rearrangement links TRBV19 to TRBJ2-3; a possible D gene is TRBD2 (6 bases). The CDR3 runs 13 residues. Trimming left V 5 bases short and J 6 bases short, with 12 bases between. CDR1 and CDR2 from the germline V gene are LNHDA and SQIVND (reference sequence). The CDR3 sequence is CASSGREVDTQYF. DNA of the CDR3: TGTGCCAGTAGTGGCAGGGAGGTGGATACGCAGTATTTT.

V gene TRBV7-2 combines with J gene TRBJ1-5; D call uncertain. Deletions cut 2 bases from V and 5 bases from J, with 13 bases between. Germline V gene sequence: CDR1 SGHTA, CDR2 FQGNSA. The CDR3 length is 15 residues. The CDR3 DNA is TGTGCCAGCAGCTTAATAGCTACGACCGATCAGCCCCAGCATTTT. Translated, it gives CASSLIATTDQPQHF.

V is TRBV28 and J is TRBJ2-5; tentatively, D is TRBD1 (5 bases). In germline, CDR1 is MDHEN, CDR2 SYDVKM. This CDR3 has 13 amino acids. The V end was cut by 3 bases, the J end by 7 bases, with 12 bases between. The CDR3 reads CASSLAGIVTQYF. The CDR3 nucleotides are TGTGCCAGCAGTTTGGCAGGGATTGTGACCCAGTACTTC.

This clone was detected once. This sequence joins TRBV7-2 and TRBJ2-3; D is perhaps TRBD2 (6 bases). CDR3 length: 15 residues. Trimming pared 5 bases from V and 0 bases from J, leaving 12 bases between. The germline gives CDR1 SGHTA, CDR2 FQGNSA. The CDR3 DNA sequence: TGTGCCAGCAGCCCGGACTACCTTAGCACAGATACGCAGTATTTT. It encodes CASSPDYLSTDTQYF.

The chain employs TRBV18 and TRBJ2-7, with D possibly matching TRBD2 (6 bases). Trimming removed 2 bases from V and 6 bases from J, with 8 bases in between. The germline V gene encodes CDR1 KGHSH and CDR2 LQKENI. The CDR3 consists of 12 residues. The CDR3 DNA reads TGTGCCAGCTCACCAGGAGGGTCCGAGCAGTACTTC. Amino acids: CASSPGGSEQYF.

The gene calls are TRBV5-1 and TRBJ2-7, with TRBD1 matching 7 bases. The junction had 8 bases not matched to a gene; V was cut back by 0 bases and J by 5 bases. Germline V CDR1 and CDR2: SGHRS, YFSETQ. The CDR3 runs 15 residues. The CDR3: CASSLEAGGRDEQYF. The CDR3 coding sequence is TGCGCCAGCAGCTTGGAGGCAGGGGGACGGGACGAGCAGTACTTC.

The chain employs TRBV10-3 and TRBJ2-5, with TRBD2 matching over 11 bases. V dropped 8 bases and J dropped 2; count of bases not matched to a gene: 10. This CDR3 has 16 amino acids. Germline CDR1 and CDR2: ENHRY and SYGVKD. CDR3 DNA: TGTGCCATCGGCCCGGGACTAGCGGCTTTACAAGAGACCCAGTACTTC. Protein product: CAIGPGLAALQETQYF.

V usage is TRBV29-1 and J usage is TRBJ1-2; 7 bases match TRBD1. The CDR3 spans 16 residues. V was pared by 0 bases and J by 6 bases, with 13 bases of the junction left unmatched. Germline CDR1 is SQVTM and CDR2 is ANQGSEA. The DNA of the CDR3 is TGCAGCGTTGAAGATTGGGAAGGAAGGGGGCACGATGGCTACACCTTC. This translates into CSVEDWEGRGHDGYTF.

The rearrangement joins TRBV7-9 to TRBJ2-7; possible D gene TRBD2, 5 bases. The germline V gene encodes CDR1 SEHNR and CDR2 FQNEAQ (reference sequence). Trimming shortened V by 5 bases and J by 0 bases, and 14 bases separated the two germline ends. This CDR3 region has 15 residues. The CDR3 region has the DNA TGTGCCAGCAGCCTCACTAGTAGACCCTCCTACGAGCAGTACTTC. This translates into CASSLTSRPSYEQYF.

This clone was seen only once. The V gene is TRBV28, the J gene TRBJ1-1; the D is unclear. Germline CDR1 MDHEN, CDR2 SYDVKM. CDR3 length: 14 residues. The ends were cut back, 3 bases at V and 0 bases at J, with 8 bases in the middle. In DNA, the CDR3 is TGTGCCAGCAGTTTTTCCGGAATGAACACTGAAGCTTTCTTT. Encoded protein: CASSFSGMNTEAFF.

This clone has just one count. The chain joins TRBV6-2 or TRBV6-3 to TRBJ2-5, with D possibly matching TRBD2 (6 bases). CDR3 size: 16 residues. Germline V gene data show CDR1 as MNHEY and CDR2 as SVGEGT. V was shortened by 4 bases and J by 4 bases, with 19 bases between the two germline ends. Here the CDR3 reads CASSSSLARLAETQYF. CDR3 coding DNA: TGTGCCAGCAGTTCCTCACTAGCCCGCCTCGCAGAGACCCAGTACTTC.